These T cell receptor beta chains were read from a single sample in a study of blood T cell repertoires in COVID-19. Assay: immunoSEQ multiplex PCR; the TCRdb copy retains only in-frame clones and omits some. Of hundreds of thousands of clones listed, roughly 86% were seen once; the top ten hold 1%. What was sequenced was PBMCs or T cells enriched from blood (not recorded which). The source is a woman aged 25 to 39 who had recovered from COVID-19. Each CDR3 is given with its conserved first and last residue. A D gene is named only where the DNA matches it firmly. Clone size is not always given. Where it is, it says once, few, many or a class for expanded clones.

>TRBV28|-|-|TRBJ1-1
CASRSRRVEAFF
TGTGCCAGCAGATCCCGACGGGTTGAAGCTTTCTTT
>TRBV30|-|-|TRBJ1-2
CALEGYTF
TGTGCCCTGGAGGGCTACACCTTC
>TRBV5-1|-|-|TRBJ2-3
CASSLGVSGTDTQYF
TGCGCCAGCAGCTTGGGAGTTTCCGGCACAGATACGCAGTATTTT
>TRBV2|-|-|TRBJ1-6
CASKETWGGPLHF
TGTGCCAGCAAGGAGACCTGGGGGGGACCCCTCCACTTT
>TRBV28|TRBD1|-|TRBJ1-2
CASRRGQGEGGYTF
TGTGCCAGCAGGCGGGGACAGGGGGAAGGTGGCTACACCTTC
>TRBV27|TRBD1|-|TRBJ1-4
CASSTRGPTNEKLFF
TGTGCCAGCAGTACTAGGGGGCCTACTAATGAAAAACTGTTTTTT
>TRBV11-3|-|-|TRBJ2-7
CASSPLAGATEQYF
TGTGCCAGCAGCCCGCTAGCAGGGGCCACCGAGCAGTACTTC
>TRBV2|-|-|TRBJ2-7
CASRGRVYEQYF
TGTGCCAGCAGAGGTCGGGTCTACGAGCAGTACTTC
>TRBV28|-|-|TRBJ2-7
CASSLTLTAYEQYF
TGTGCCAGCAGTTTAACCCTGACAGCCTACGAGCAGTACTTC
>TRBV7-3|-|-|TRBJ1-1
CASSLTKGGNTEAFF
TGTGCCAGCAGCTTAACTAAAGGGGGGAACACTGAAGCTTTCTTT
>TRBV20-1|TRBD1|-|TRBJ1-1
CSASMAGTGMKGAFF
TGCAGTGCAAGTATGGCCGGGACAGGGATGAAAGGAGCTTTCTTT
>TRBV11-2|TRBD1|once|TRBJ2-7
CASSLAGQGRDEQYF
TGTGCCAGCAGCTTAGCAGGACAGGGGAGAGACGAGCAGTACTTC
>TRBV19|-|-|TRBJ2-7
CASSPGYEQYF
TGTGCCAGTAGCCCCGGCTACGAGCAGTACTTC
>TRBV2|-|-|TRBJ2-2
CASADRVNTGELFF
TGTGCCAGCGCGGACAGAGTGAACACCGGGGAGCTGTTTTTT
>TRBV13|-|-|TRBJ1-1
CASSLNTGMRDTEAFF
TGTGCCAGCAGCTTAAATACGGGGATGAGAGACACTGAAGCTTTCTTT
>TRBV6-2/TRBV6-3|TRBD1|-|TRBJ2-7
CASSYRSGTGVLNEQYF
TGTGCCAGCAGTTACCGTTCCGGGACAGGGGTTCTCAACGAGCAGTACTTC
>TRBV7-3|TRBD1|once|TRBJ2-5
CASSLSGTGVETQYF
TGTGCCAGCAGCTTAAGTGGGACAGGGGTGGAGACCCAGTACTTC
>TRBV11-2|-|-|TRBJ1-1
CASSSIRGRAHTEAFF
TGTGCCAGCAGCTCCATTCGGGGGAGGGCCCACACTGAAGCTTTCTTT
>TRBV7-3|TRBD2|-|TRBJ2-3
CASSYGLAPDTQYF
TGTGCCAGCAGCTATGGACTAGCCCCAGATACGCAGTATTTT
>TRBV7-2|TRBD1|-|TRBJ1-5
CASSLAGTVTQPQHF
TGTGCCAGCAGCTTAGCAGGGACAGTTACACAGCCCCAGCATTTT
>TRBV18|TRBD1|-|TRBJ2-2
CASSPPGGPGELFF
TGTGCCAGCTCACCCCCAGGGGGTCCCGGGGAGCTGTTTTTT
>TRBV9|TRBD2|-|TRBJ2-6
CASSVLKREGVSGANVLTF
TGTGCCAGCAGCGTATTAAAGCGGGAGGGGGTCTCTGGGGCCAACGTCCTGACTTTC
>TRBV30|TRBD1|-|TRBJ2-2
CAWSLGQGEAGELFF
TGTGCCTGGAGTCTTGGACAGGGAGAAGCCGGGGAGCTGTTTTTT
>TRBV18|TRBD1|few|TRBJ1-4
CASSPTTGTSEKLFF
TGTGCCAGCTCACCTACGACAGGGACGAGTGAAAAACTGTTTTTT
>TRBV10-2|TRBD1|-|TRBJ1-1
CASSGQGRTEAFF
TGCGCCAGCAGTGGACAGGGGAGGACTGAAGCTTTCTTT
>TRBV7-9|-|-|TRBJ2-5
CASSSGRRETQYF
TGTGCCAGCAGCTCAGGTAGAAGAGAGACCCAGTACTTC
>TRBV27|-|once|TRBJ1-5
CASSFSRANQPQHF
TGTGCCAGCAGTTTCTCCAGGGCCAATCAGCCCCAGCATTTT
>TRBV27|-|-|TRBJ2-5
CASSFRETQYF
TGTGCCAGCAGTTTTAGAGAGACCCAGTACTTC
>TRBV24-1|TRBD1|-|TRBJ1-2
CATSDRRGQSYGYTF
TGTGCCACCAGTGATCGACGGGGACAGAGCTATGGCTACACCTTC
>TRBV6-2/TRBV6-3|-|-|TRBJ2-1
CASSSDFPPYNEQFF
TGTGCCAGCAGCTCAGACTTTCCGCCCTACAATGAGCAGTTCTTC
>TRBV5-5|-|-|TRBJ1-5
CASSLFGGDQPQHF
TGTGCCAGCAGCTTGTTCGGCGGGGATCAGCCCCAGCATTTT
>TRBV6-5|TRBD1|-|TRBJ2-2
CASSRRGLGTGELFF
TGTGCCAGCAGTCGCAGGGGGCTAGGCACCGGGGAGCTGTTTTTT
>TRBV7-9|-|-|TRBJ2-1
CASSLPVVGGYNEQFF
TGTGCCAGCAGCTTACCCGTTGTCGGGGGCTACAATGAGCAGTTCTTC
>TRBV5-1|TRBD2|-|TRBJ2-3
CASSLRLAGSFLTDTQYF
TGCGCCAGCAGCTTGAGACTAGCGGGAAGCTTTCTCACAGATACGCAGTATTTT
>TRBV6-5|-|-|TRBJ1-5
CASSPPGASNQPQHF
TGTGCCAGCAGTCCTCCCGGAGCAAGCAATCAGCCCCAGCATTTT
>TRBV11-2|-|-|TRBJ1-2
CASSFLFQGPSNYGYTF
TGTGCCAGCAGCTTCCTCTTTCAGGGCCCTTCTAACTATGGCTACACCTTC
>TRBV9|-|-|TRBJ1-2
CASSVNGLNYGYTF
TGTGCCAGCAGCGTTAACGGACTAAACTATGGCTACACCTTC
>TRBV10-2|TRBD1|-|TRBJ1-2
CASSSDRWIGYTF
TGCGCCAGCAGTTCGGACAGGTGGATAGGCTACACCTTC
>TRBV5-1|-|-|TRBJ1-2
CASSPTGTSNYGYTF
TGCGCCAGCAGCCCGACCGGGACATCAAACTATGGCTACACCTTC
>TRBV7-9|-|-|TRBJ1-1
CASSHALAMNTEAFF
TGTGCCAGCAGCCACGCGCTAGCCATGAACACTGAAGCTTTCTTT
>TRBV27|-|-|TRBJ2-3
CASSPIGDTQYF
TGTGCCAGCAGCCCTATCGGAGATACGCAGTATTTT
>TRBV19|-|-|TRBJ1-4
CASSFVRGTNEKLFF
TGTGCCAGTAGCTTTGTCCGGGGAACTAATGAAAAACTGTTTTTT
>TRBV7-2|TRBD2|-|TRBJ2-3
CASSLAIQWTSGGAARTDTQYF
TGTGCCAGCAGCTTAGCCATTCAATGGACTAGCGGGGGGGCAGCAAGGACAGATACGCAGTATTTT
>TRBV5-1|TRBD1|-|TRBJ1-2
CASSPQGVGGYTF
TGCGCCAGCAGCCCACAGGGGGTGGGTGGCTACACCTTC
>TRBV18|-|-|TRBJ2-7
CASSPLPQRVPTGEQYF
TGTGCCAGCTCACCACTCCCCCAACGGGTTCCGACGGGGGAGCAGTACTTC
>TRBV19|-|-|TRBJ1-2
CASYRPFGYTF
TGTGCCAGCTATCGTCCCTTTGGCTACACCTTC
>TRBV12-3/TRBV12-4|-|-|TRBJ2-6
CASSPRANVLTF
TGTGCCAGCAGCCCCAGGGCCAACGTCCTGACTTTC
>TRBV2|TRBD1|-|TRBJ2-7
CASRMTGALSEQYF
TGTGCCAGCAGGATGACAGGGGCCCTTTCCGAGCAGTACTTC
>TRBV19|-|few|TRBJ1-6
CASSNRVDSPLHF
TGTGCCAGTAGTAACAGGGTCGATTCACCCCTCCACTTT
>TRBV28|-|-|TRBJ1-6
CASSRDANSPLHF
TGTGCCAGCAGTCGCGATGCCAATTCACCCCTCCACTTT
>TRBV27|TRBD1|-|TRBJ1-6
CASSFLQGASSPLHF
TGTGCCAGCAGTTTTCTGCAGGGGGCTTCTTCACCCCTCCACTTT
>TRBV10-3|TRBD2|-|TRBJ2-3
CAISLAGLSTDTQYF
TGTGCCATCAGTCTAGCGGGATTAAGCACAGATACGCAGTATTTT
>TRBV29-1|TRBD2|-|TRBJ2-1
CSAREPGLAYNEQFF
TGCAGCGCCAGAGAGCCGGGACTAGCGTACAATGAGCAGTTCTTC
>TRBV7-9|TRBD1|-|TRBJ1-1
CASSQGGYTEAFF
TGTGCCAGCAGCCAAGGGGGCTACACTGAAGCTTTCTTT
>TRBV28|-|-|TRBJ1-1
CASSPTGAEAFF
TGTGCCAGCAGTCCGACAGGAGCCGAAGCTTTCTTT
>TRBV3-1/TRBV3-2|-|-|TRBJ2-7
CASSHPRGEQYF
TGTGCCAGCAGCCACCCCCGAGGCGAGCAGTACTTC
>TRBV9|-|-|TRBJ1-1
CASSVAEVLDTEAFF
TGTGCCAGCAGCGTAGCTGAGGTTTTGGACACTGAAGCTTTCTTT
>TRBV27|-|-|TRBJ2-1
CASSSPVTGRGEQFF
TGTGCCAGCAGTTCCCCAGTGACGGGGAGAGGGGAGCAGTTCTTC
>TRBV5-1|-|-|TRBJ1-6
CASSLGSGSSPLHF
TGCGCCAGCAGCTTGGGCAGCGGGTCAAGTCCCCTCCACTTT
>TRBV6-5|TRBD1|-|TRBJ1-2
CASSYSTTGNAGYTF
TGTGCCAGCAGTTACTCTACGACAGGGAATGCTGGCTACACCTTC